A single TCR beta chain is shown here with its context. Its recognized antigen is unknown. Base qualities were left out, and no much larger clone turns up one base away. CDR1 and CDR2 are read off the germline V gene (reference sequence) as SEHNR and FQNEAQ. The CDR3 covers 11 residues, taking in both the cysteine and the phenylalanine. Left in the record is the CDR3 DNA by itself, 33 bases read in frame from the first base. The germline ends are 14 bases apart after V is trimmed by 5 bases and J by 14 bases. The entry originates in a study of blood T cell repertoires in COVID-19 (dated by TCRdb to the early 2020s). Regarding the complete study: Samples from collaborators originated in the United States, Italy and Spain and spanned both the acute and convalescent phases of COVID-19. The dataset comprised deeply sampled blood TCRbeta repertoires from subjects exposed to, actively infected with, or recovered from COVID-19. The material from the prospective study consisted of cDNA or gDNA derived from T cells, B-cell-depleted T cells, or PBMCs. The repertoires were made available in a free public database intended to serve as a resource for research on the immune response to SARS-CoV-2. Where available, HLA class I and class II types were taken from metadata supplied by the sample provider and were not determined by assay-based typing. The sample metadata nearly always contained a de-identified subject ID, COVID-19 status, age in years and sex. Samples were obtained from the ongoing ImmuneRACE study (first 160 participants) and from 1,000 to 1,500 subjects provided by 6 global collaborators.

Whole blood was collected in K2EDTA tubes by collaborating institutions according to the institutions' own protocols. For TCRbeta analysis, collaborators shipped samples in one of three forms: frozen whole blood, isolated PBMCs, or DNA extracted from either of those sample types. TCRbeta CDR3 regions were amplified from genomic DNA using the immunoSEQ Assay, a bias-controlled multiplex PCR. The authors processed their data as follows. The number of nucleated cells in each sample was estimated by amplification of reference gene primers within the assay. Sequence reads were collapsed and filtered to measure the absolute abundance of every unique TCRbeta CDR3 rearrangement. For each sample, productive Simpson clonality was calculated by taking the square root of Simpson's diversity index across productive rearrangements. Not all clones reach the TCRdb copy of this immuneACCESS table, which keeps in-frame sequences only. Checked studies attribute under half of the gap to unresolved V genes and leave the rest unexplained. V, J and clone size derive from that table, while D and trimming were established from the DNA sequence. This sample holds 100,000 to 120,000 clones; 88% were observed only once. The ten biggest clones cover approximately 3.5% of the sample.

General findings and caveats noted by the study authors: The quantity of clinical and demographic metadata differed by source and by participant and was supplied without curation.

The source material was peripheral blood. Recombination connected TRBV7-9 to TRBJ2-3; TRBD1 might be the D gene, on 7 matching bases. The receptor's source is a woman between 45 and 60 years old with acute or convalescent COVID-19. In nucleotide form, the sequence is TGTGCCAGCAGCGCGGGACAGCCACGGTATTTT. This encodes CASSAGQPRYF. Extended through the reference TRBV7-9 and TRBJ2-3 proteins, this CDR3 yields the full variable domain: DTGVSQNPRHKITKRGQNVTFRCDPISEHNRLYWYRQTLGQGPEFLTYFQNEAQLEKSRLLSDRFSAERPKGSFSTLEIQRTEQGDSAMYLCASSAGQPRYFGPGTRLTVL.